This section outlines one T cell receptor (beta chain) sequence together with its context. Its specificity is not known. This entry comes from a study of blood T cells in healthy people across ages. Aged roughly 6 to 100, donors were systemically healthy Caucasians from Russia. Per sample, extraction of total RNA gave at least 5.5 micrograms in every case. The CDR3 loop spans 13 amino acids. Trimming stripped 6 bases from V and 2 bases from J, with 14 bases between. CDR1 and CDR2 from the germline V gene are DFQATT and SNEGSKA (reference sequence). Study-wide points: Naive T cell percentage and TCR beta diversity correlated strongly.

The authors ran a second PCR of about 6 to 11 cycles using a sample-barcoded 5' primer and a J-beta primer mix. Unique molecular identifiers of 12 random nucleotides labeled each cDNA. Using its own MiXCR run on the 5' RACE reads, TCRdb lists one record per CDR3 protein. The table has hundreds of thousands of distinct CDR3 sequences, over 45% seen once. V and J are TRBV20-1 and TRBJ2-7; no clear D gene. The sample taken for sequencing was blood. The source of this sequence is a man aged 25-40 years in good health. CDR3 DNA: TGCAGTGCCCTGACGAGAAGAGCCTACGAGCAGTACTTC. Translating gives CSALTRRAYEQYF.